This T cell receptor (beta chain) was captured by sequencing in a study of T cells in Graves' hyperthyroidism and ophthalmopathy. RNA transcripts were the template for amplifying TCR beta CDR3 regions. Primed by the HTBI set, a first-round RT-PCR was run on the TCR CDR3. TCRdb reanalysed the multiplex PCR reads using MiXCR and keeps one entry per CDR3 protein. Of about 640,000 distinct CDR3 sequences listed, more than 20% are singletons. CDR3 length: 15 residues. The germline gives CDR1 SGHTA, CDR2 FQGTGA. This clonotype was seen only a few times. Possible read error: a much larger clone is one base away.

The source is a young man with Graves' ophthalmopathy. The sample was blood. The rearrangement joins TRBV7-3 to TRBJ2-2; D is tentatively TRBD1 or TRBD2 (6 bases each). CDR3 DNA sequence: TGTGCCAGCAGCTTACGGACAGCCGGTACCGGGGGGCTGTTTTTT. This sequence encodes CASSLRTAGTGGLFF.